This is a list of T cell receptor beta chains from one sample in a study of shared clonotypes between healthy human individuals. The protocol was immunoSEQ multiplex PCR, while the TCRdb copy is restricted to in-frame clones and leaves out a portion. The table lists about 1.1 million clones, approximately 80% of them singletons. The sequencing sample was made of memory CD4+ T cells from PBMCs. Every receptor here comes from a man aged 18 to 29 in good health. Some clones in this sample may be carry-over from other donors' samples. The CDR3 runs from the conserved cysteine through the conserved F or W. A D gene is named only where the DNA matches it firmly. Clone size appears in some rows only: once, few, many, or a class for an expanded clone.

J gene,D gene,clone size,V gene,CDR3 DNA,CDR3 protein
TRBJ2-3,.,.,TRBV5-4,TGTGCCAGCTGGGCGGCAGGCACAGATACGCAGTATTTT,CASWAAGTDTQYF
TRBJ1-2,TRBD1,.,TRBV9,TGTGCCAGCAGCGAGGGGGACAGTACCGGTACCTTC,CASSEGDSTGTF
TRBJ2-3,.,.,TRBV5-1,TGCGCCAGCAGCTTGATGGGGTCCGATACGCAGTATTTT,CASSLMGSDTQYF
TRBJ1-3,.,.,TRBV25-1,TGTGCCAGCAGTGCCCCAGGGAACGGAAACACCATATATTTT,CASSAPGNGNTIYF
TRBJ1-2,TRBD1,.,TRBV6-6,TGTGCCAGCAGTAGAGACAGGGTCTATGGCTACACCTTC,CASSRDRVYGYTF
TRBJ2-2,TRBD2,once,TRBV4-2,TGTGCCAGCAGCCAAGAACGACTAGCGGAACCGAACACCGGGGAGCTGTTTTTT,CASSQERLAEPNTGELFF
TRBJ2-3,TRBD2,.,TRBV4-1,TGCGCCAGCAGCCAGAAAGGGAGGACTAGTGGGGCGGATACGCAGTATTTT,CASSQKGRTSGADTQYF
TRBJ2-7,.,.,TRBV6-5,TGTGCCAGCAGTTACTCTGGCAAAACCTCCTACGAGCAGTACTTC,CASSYSGKTSYEQYF
TRBJ2-5,.,.,TRBV19,TGTGCCAGTAGCGACAGCGCCCGAGAGACCCAGTACTTC,CASSDSARETQYF
TRBJ2-1,TRBD2,.,TRBV5-6,TGTGCCAGCAGTCGTCTAGCGGTCTACAATGAGCAGTTCTTC,CASSRLAVYNEQFF
TRBJ2-5,TRBD2,.,TRBV6-5,TGTGCCAGCAGCCCTCATCTAGCGGTCCAAGAGACCCAGTACTTC,CASSPHLAVQETQYF
TRBJ2-1,.,.,TRBV7-9,TGTGCCAGCAGCTTACTGGTCGGCCCCGGAGGCGATGAGCAGTTCTTC,CASSLLVGPGGDEQFF
TRBJ1-5,.,.,TRBV7-2,TGTGCCAGCAGCTTAGATCGTTTTCAGCCCCAGCATTTT,CASSLDRFQPQHF
TRBJ1-4,.,.,TRBV6-1,TGTGCCAGCAGCCAAGAGGGCAGATCTAATGAAAAACTGTTTTTT,CASSQEGRSNEKLFF
TRBJ2-7,.,.,TRBV13,TGTGCCAGCAGCTTACGTCTCCAGGGCGGGACCACCTACGAGCAGTACTTC,CASSLRLQGGTTYEQYF
TRBJ2-7,.,.,TRBV5-1,TGCGCCAGCAGCTTGGGTTTCACGGGGGAGCAGTACTTC,CASSLGFTGEQYF
TRBJ1-2,.,once,TRBV9,TGTGCCAGCAGCGTAGCGGAGGGGGTTAACTATGGCTACACCTTC,CASSVAEGVNYGYTF
TRBJ2-5,TRBD1,.,TRBV19,TGTGCCAGTAAAGCTCCGGGACAGGGGGCAGAAGAGACCCAGTACTTC,CASKAPGQGAEETQYF
TRBJ2-1,.,.,TRBV5-5,TGTGCCAGCAGCTTGGAGCTGGCGGTCTCCTACAATGAGCAGTTCTTC,CASSLELAVSYNEQFF
TRBJ1-5,TRBD1,many,TRBV10-3,TGTGCCATCAGTGAGTCGGGGGACAGCTACTATCAGCCCCAGCATTTT,CAISESGDSYYQPQHF